The clone carrying this TCR beta chain was observed a handful of times. V lost 4 bases, J lost 7 bases, and 12 bases lay in between. Per the germline V gene, CDR1 is MNHNS and CDR2 is SASEGT. The CDR3 consists of 13 residues. This sample is part of a study of human T cells and chemical hapten exposure. Described time point: patch test 2, 6 weeks after DPC sensitization. As to treatment: therapeutic diphenylcyclopropenone sensitization with weekly scalp DPC. TCRdb reanalysed the RACE reads using MiXCR and keeps one entry per CDR3 protein. The data show under 450,000 distinct CDR3 sequences, around 6% seen once.

The sample was whole blood, taken in connection with sensitization to the hapten diphenylcyclopropenone (DPC). The chain links TRBV6-1 to TRBJ2-3, with D unresolved. This TCR was sampled from a woman aged 18 to 35 with alopecia areata. Some clones in this sample may be carry-over from other donors' samples. CDR3 region: CASSGDSQNTQYF. The CDR3 coding sequence is TGTGCCAGCAGTGGTGATTCCCAGAATACGCAGTATTTT.